This entry features one T cell receptor beta chain sequence. Its target is unknown. This sample is drawn from a study of T cell repertoires in cytomegalovirus infection. Study as a whole: Selection of CMV epitopes for the study included recently identified HLA-C-restricted and well-studied HLA-B-restricted ones. Matching HLA type and CMV infection were both indicated by public TCR beta signatures. Study-level points and caveats: The cumulative frequency of public TCR beta families distinguished individuals who carried CMV together with the relevant HLA. CMV-specific HLA-C-restricted TCR beta clonotypes dominated the ex vivo response.

A single record per CDR3 protein comes from TCRdb applying MiXCR to the reads. The sample has fewer than 1,000,000 distinct CDR3 sequences, roughly 30% seen once; the top ten hold more than 12%. This specimen consisted of cultured CD8+ T cells from PBMCs, obtained from culture after CMV antigen stimulation. The receptor was derived from a human donor in good health (CMV status not recorded). Some clones in this sample may be carry-over from other donors' samples.

CDR3: CASSQGAAYGYTF. CDR3 nucleotide sequence: TGTGCCAGCAGCCAAGGGGCGGCCTATGGCTACACCTTC. The rearrangement uses TRBV3-1 and TRBJ1-2, with unresolved D. Germline V gene sequence: CDR1 LGHDT, CDR2 YNNKEL (reference sequence). Trimming removed 1 base from V and 4 bases from J, with 7 bases in between. CDR3 length: 13 amino acids. Full variable domain (rest looked up from reference TRBV3-1 and TRBJ1-2): DTAVSQTPKYLVTQMGNDKSIKCEQNLGHDTMYWYKQDSKKFLKIMFSYNNKELIINETVPNRFSPKSPDKAHLNLHINSLELGDSAVYFCASSQGAAYGYTFGSGTRLTVV.